The source of this T cell receptor (beta chain) is a study of blood T cell repertoires in COVID-19 (dated by TCRdb to 2020 to 2021). Concerning the study at large: Samples from collaborators originated in the United States, Italy and Spain and spanned both the acute and convalescent phases of COVID-19. The prospective study material was composed of cDNA or gDNA derived from T cells, B-cell-depleted T cells, or PBMCs. The dataset comprised deeply sampled blood TCRbeta repertoires from subjects exposed to, actively infected with, or recovered from COVID-19. The repertoires were released in a freely available public database intended as a resource for research on the immune response to SARS-CoV-2. The samples were drawn from two sources: the first 160 participants of the ongoing ImmuneRACE study, and 1,200 or so subjects contributed by 6 global collaborators. Nearly every sample came with metadata listing a de-identified subject ID, COVID-19 status, age in years and sex. Where HLA class I and class II types were available, the types were taken from metadata supplied by the sample provider, not from assay-based typing.

What the study reported, not specific to this receptor: The amount of clinical and demographic metadata varied by source and participant and was provided uncurated.

Reading from cysteine to phenylalanine, the CDR3 counts 16 amino acids. Of the read, only the CDR3 DNA is kept; its 48 bases are in frame from base 1. The germline V gene (reference sequence) specifies LGHDT as CDR1 and YNNKEL as CDR2. V loses 4 bases, J loses 2 bases, and the germline ends lie 16 bases apart. Details on this clone: The target of this receptor is not known. No much larger clone exists at a distance of one base, and base qualities are not known.

TCRbeta CDR3 regions were amplified from genomic DNA by means of the immunoSEQ Assay, a bias-controlled multiplex PCR. Turning to the authors' computational methods: Within the assay, amplification of reference gene primers was used to estimate how many nucleated cells each sample contained. To quantify the absolute abundance of each unique TCRbeta CDR3 rearrangement, sequence reads were collapsed and filtered. For each sample, productive Simpson clonality was calculated as the square root of Simpson's diversity index over productive rearrangements. Here the immuneACCESS table is served through TCRdb, limited to in-frame sequences with V and J called. Missing clones are a known gap in these copies; in checked studies unresolved V genes cover under half, and the rest lacks a known reason. V, J and clone size derive from that table, while D and trimming were established from the DNA sequence. Here the sample has tens of thousands of clones; roughly 81% occur a single time. The leading ten clones occupy about 20% of the sample.

Whole blood was collected in K2EDTA tubes by collaborating institutions according to the institutions' own protocols. For TCRbeta analysis, collaborators shipped samples in one of three forms: frozen whole blood, isolated PBMCs, or DNA extracted from either of those sample types. The TCR sequence derives from an older woman with acute or convalescent COVID-19. The sequenced sample consisted of peripheral blood. The V gene is TRBV3-1 (or the pseudogene TRBV3-2) and the J gene is TRBJ2-3; a weak D assignment points to TRBD2 (6 bases agree). The CDR3 reads CASSRLGSGITDTQYF. Here is the DNA: TGTGCCAGCAGCCGCCTGGGTAGCGGAATCACAGATACGCAGTATTTT.